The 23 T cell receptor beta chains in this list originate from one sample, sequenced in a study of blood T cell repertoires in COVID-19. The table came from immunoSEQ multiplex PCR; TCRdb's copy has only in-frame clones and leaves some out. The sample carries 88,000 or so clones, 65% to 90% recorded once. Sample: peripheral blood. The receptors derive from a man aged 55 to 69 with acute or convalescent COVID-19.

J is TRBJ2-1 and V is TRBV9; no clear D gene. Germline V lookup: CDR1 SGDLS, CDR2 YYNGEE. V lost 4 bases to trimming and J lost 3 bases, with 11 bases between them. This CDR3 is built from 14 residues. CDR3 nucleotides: TGTGCCAGCAGCACACACCACCTCTACAATGAGCAGTTCTTC. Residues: CASSTHHLYNEQFF.

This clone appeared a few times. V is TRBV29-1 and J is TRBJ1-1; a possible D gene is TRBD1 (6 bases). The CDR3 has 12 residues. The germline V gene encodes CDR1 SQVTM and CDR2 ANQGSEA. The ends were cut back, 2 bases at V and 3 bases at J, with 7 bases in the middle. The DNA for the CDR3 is TGCAGCGTTGAAACAGGGTACACTGAAGCTTTCTTT. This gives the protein CSVETGYTEAFF.

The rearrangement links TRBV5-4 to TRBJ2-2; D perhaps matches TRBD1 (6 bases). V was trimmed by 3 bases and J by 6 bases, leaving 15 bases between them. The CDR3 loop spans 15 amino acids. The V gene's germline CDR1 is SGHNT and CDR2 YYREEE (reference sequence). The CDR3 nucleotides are TGTGCCAGCAGCTGGAGAGGGGGTGGGGCCGGGGAGCTGTTTTTT. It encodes CASSWRGGGAGELFF.

The CDR3 nucleotides are TGTGCCAGCAGGCCGGACAGGGGGCTTAGCAATCAGCCCCAGCATTTT. Translating it yields CASRPDRGLSNQPQHF. The V and J genes are TRBV27 and TRBJ1-5; 11 nucleotides match TRBD1. Germline trimming cut 6 bases from V and 0 bases from J; bases unmatched to any gene: 4. Germline assignment: CDR1 MNHEY and CDR2 SMNVEV (reference sequence). The CDR3 sequence is 16 residues long.

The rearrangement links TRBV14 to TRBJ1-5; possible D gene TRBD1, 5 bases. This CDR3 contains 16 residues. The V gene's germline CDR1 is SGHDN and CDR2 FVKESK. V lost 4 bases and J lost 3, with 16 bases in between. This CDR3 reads CASSPFRAGNNQPQHF. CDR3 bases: TGTGCCAGCAGCCCTTTTCGGGCAGGGAACAATCAGCCCCAGCATTTT. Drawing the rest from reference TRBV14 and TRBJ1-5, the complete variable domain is EAGVTQFPSHSVIEKGQTVTLRCDPISGHDNLYWYRRVMGKEIKFLLHFVKESKQDESGMPNNRFLAERTGGTYSTLKVQPAELEDSGVYFCASSPFRAGNNQPQHFGDGTRLSIL.

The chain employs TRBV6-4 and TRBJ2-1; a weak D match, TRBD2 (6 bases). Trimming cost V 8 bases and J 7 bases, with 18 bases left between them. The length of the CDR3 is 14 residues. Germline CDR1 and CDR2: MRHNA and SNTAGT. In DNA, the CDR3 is TGTGCCAGCCAAAGGGAGGCCGGGCATAATGAGCAGTTCTTC. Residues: CASQREAGHNEQFF.

Written as DNA, the CDR3 is TGCGCCAGCAGCTTGGAACGGACCGGGGAGCTGTTTTTT. This gives the protein CASSLERTGELFF. The gene calls are TRBV5-1 and TRBJ2-2; D gene ambiguous. CDR3 length equals 13 residues. Looked up from germline, CDR1 is SGHRS and CDR2 is YFSETQ. Trimming cost V 0 bases and J 5 bases, with 5 bases left between them.

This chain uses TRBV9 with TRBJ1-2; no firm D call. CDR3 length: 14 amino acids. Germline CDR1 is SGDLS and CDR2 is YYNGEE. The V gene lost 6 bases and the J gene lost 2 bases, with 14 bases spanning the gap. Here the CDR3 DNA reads TGTGCCAGCACCTTTGGTCGCGGGAACTATGGCTACACCTTC. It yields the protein CASTFGRGNYGYTF.

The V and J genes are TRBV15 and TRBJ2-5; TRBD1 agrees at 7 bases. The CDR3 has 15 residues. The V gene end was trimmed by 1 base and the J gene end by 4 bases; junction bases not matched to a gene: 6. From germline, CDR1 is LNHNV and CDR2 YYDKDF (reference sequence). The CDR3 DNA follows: TGTGCCACCAGCAGAGCTAGACAGGGCGGAGAGACCCAGTACTTC. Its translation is CATSRARQGGETQYF. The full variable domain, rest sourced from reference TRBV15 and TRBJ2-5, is DAMVIQNPRYQVTQFGKPVTLSCSQTLNHNVMYWYQQKSSQAPKLLFHYYDKDFNNEADTPDNFQSRRPNTSFCFLDIRSPGLGDTAMYLCATSRARQGGETQYFGPGTRLLVL.

DNA of the CDR3: TGTGCCAGCAGCGAGAGGATGGATTACAATGAGCAGTTCTTC. Encoded protein: CASSERMDYNEQFF. This sequence joins TRBV25-1 and TRBJ2-1; D remains unclear. The length of the CDR3 is 14 residues. V was trimmed by 6 bases and J by 4 bases, leaving 13 bases between them. The germline CDR1 and CDR2 sequences are MGHDK and SYGVNS.

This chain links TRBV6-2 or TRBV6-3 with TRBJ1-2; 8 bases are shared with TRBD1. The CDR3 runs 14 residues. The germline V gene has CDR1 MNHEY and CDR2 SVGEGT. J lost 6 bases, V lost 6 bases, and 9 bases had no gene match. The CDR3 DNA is TGTGCCAGCAGCCCAACACGACAGGGGCATGGCTACACCTTC. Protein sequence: CASSPTRQGHGYTF.

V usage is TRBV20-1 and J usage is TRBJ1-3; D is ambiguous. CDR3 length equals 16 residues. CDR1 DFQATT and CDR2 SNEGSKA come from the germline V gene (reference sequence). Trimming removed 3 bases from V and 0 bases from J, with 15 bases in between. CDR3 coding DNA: TGCAGTGCTAGTCTGTCCCGGGGAAGCTCTGGAAACACCATATATTTT. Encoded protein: CSASLSRGSSGNTIYF.

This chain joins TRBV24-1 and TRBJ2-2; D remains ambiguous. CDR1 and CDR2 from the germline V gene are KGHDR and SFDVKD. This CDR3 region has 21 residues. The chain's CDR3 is CANHPSSTKQCPELNTGELFF. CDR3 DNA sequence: TGTGCTAACCACCCGTCCTCGACAAAACAGTGCCCAGAACTGAACACCGGGGAGCTGTTTTTT.

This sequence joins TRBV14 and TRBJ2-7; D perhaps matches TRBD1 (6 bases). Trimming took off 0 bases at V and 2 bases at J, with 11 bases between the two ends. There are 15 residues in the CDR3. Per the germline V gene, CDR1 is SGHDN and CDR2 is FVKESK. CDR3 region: CASSQDPAGAYEQYF. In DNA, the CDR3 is TGTGCCAGCAGCCAAGATCCGGCAGGGGCCTACGAGCAGTACTTC.

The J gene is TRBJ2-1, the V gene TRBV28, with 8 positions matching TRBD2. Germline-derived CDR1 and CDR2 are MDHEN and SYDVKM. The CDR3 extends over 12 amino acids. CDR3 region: CATGGIYNEQFF. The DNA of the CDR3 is TGTGCGACGGGAGGGATCTACAATGAGCAGTTCTTC.

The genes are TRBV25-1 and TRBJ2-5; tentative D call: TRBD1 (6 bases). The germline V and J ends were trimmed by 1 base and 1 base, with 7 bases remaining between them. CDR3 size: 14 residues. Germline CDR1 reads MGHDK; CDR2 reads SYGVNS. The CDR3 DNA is TGTGCCAGCAGTGAATTAGGGGGCCAAGAGACCCAGTACTTC. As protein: CASSELGGQETQYF.

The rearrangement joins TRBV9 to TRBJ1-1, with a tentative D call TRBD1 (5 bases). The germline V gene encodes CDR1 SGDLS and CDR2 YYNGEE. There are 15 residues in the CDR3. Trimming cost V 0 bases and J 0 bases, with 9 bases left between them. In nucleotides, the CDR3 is TGTGCCAGCAGCGTAGGGGGCAACCTGAACACTGAAGCTTTCTTT. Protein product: CASSVGGNLNTEAFF.

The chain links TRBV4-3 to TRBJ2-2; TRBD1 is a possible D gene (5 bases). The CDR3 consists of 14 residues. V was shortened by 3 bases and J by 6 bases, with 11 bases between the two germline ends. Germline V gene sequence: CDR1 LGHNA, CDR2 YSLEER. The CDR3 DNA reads TGCGCCAGCAGCCAGCAAACAGGAGCCGGGGAGCTGTTTTTT. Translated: CASSQQTGAGELFF.

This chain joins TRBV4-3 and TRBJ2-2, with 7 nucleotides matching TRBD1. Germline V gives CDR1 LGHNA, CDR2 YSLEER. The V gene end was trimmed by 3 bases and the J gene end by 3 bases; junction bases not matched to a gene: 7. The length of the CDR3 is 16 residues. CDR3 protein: CASSQETGYDTGELFF. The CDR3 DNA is TGCGCCAGCAGCCAGGAGACAGGGTACGACACCGGGGAGCTGTTTTTT.

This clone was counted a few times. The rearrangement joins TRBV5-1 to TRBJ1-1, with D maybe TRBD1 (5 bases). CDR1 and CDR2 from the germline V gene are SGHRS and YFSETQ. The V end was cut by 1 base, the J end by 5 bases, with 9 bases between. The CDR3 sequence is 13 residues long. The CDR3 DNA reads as TGCGCCAGCAGCTTGATGGGGCTGACTGAAGCTTTCTTT. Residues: CASSLMGLTEAFF.

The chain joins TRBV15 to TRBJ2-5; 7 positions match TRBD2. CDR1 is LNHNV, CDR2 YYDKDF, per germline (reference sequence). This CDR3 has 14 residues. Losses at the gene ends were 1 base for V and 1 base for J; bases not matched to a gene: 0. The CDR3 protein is CATSRGGGQETQYF. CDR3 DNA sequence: TGTGCCACCAGCAGAGGCGGGGGCCAAGAGACCCAGTACTTC.

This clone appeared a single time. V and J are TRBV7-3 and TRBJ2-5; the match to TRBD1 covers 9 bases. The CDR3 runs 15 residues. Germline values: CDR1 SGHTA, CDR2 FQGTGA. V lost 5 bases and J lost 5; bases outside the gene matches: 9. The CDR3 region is CASSATGGAGETQYF. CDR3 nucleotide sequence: TGTGCCAGCAGCGCAACAGGGGGCGCCGGGGAGACCCAGTACTTC. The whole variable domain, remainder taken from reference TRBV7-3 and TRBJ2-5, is GAGVSQTPSNKVTEKGKYVELRCDPISGHTALYWYRQSLGQGPEFLIYFQGTGAADDSGLPNDRFFAVRPEGSVSTLKIQRTERGDSAVYLCASSATGGAGETQYFGPGTRLLVL.

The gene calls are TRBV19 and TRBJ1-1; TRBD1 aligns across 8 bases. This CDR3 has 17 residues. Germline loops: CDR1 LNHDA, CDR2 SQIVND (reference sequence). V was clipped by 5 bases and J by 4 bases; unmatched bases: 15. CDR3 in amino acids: CASSPQGGTGFATEAFF. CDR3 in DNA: TGTGCCAGTAGTCCACAGGGGGGGACTGGATTCGCCACTGAAGCTTTCTTT.